The 29 T cell receptor beta chains given below trace back to one sample, sequenced in a study of identical twins. In TCRdb, the 5' RACE reads were re-called with MiXCR into one record per CDR3 protein. The repertoire includes 200,000 to 250,000 distinct CDR3 sequences, less than 8% of them detected once, and approximately 2% sits in the top ten. Separately, the same data were catalogued under a study of yellow fever vaccine responses in identical twins.

What was sequenced was memory (CD45RO+) T cells sorted from blood. The receptors originated from a woman aged 18-29 years in good health.

This clonotype has just a few counts. V is TRBV12-3 or TRBV12-4 and J is TRBJ1-1; D is uncertain. The CDR3 runs to 15 residues. V was shortened by 6 bases and J by 1 base, with 15 bases between the two germline ends. In DNA form, the CDR3 reads TGTGCCAGCAGCCCCGTGGAGGGAGGGAACACTGAAGCTTTCTTT. The encoded protein is CASSPVEGGNTEAFF.

This chain links TRBV28 with TRBJ1-5; D unresolved. Germline V gene data show CDR1 as MDHEN and CDR2 as SYDVKM. The CDR3 totals 14 residues. Trimming left V 5 bases short and J 6 bases short, with 14 bases between. CDR3 protein: CASSRPYRSQPQHF. In DNA, the CDR3 is TGTGCCAGCAGTCGGCCCTACAGAAGTCAGCCCCAGCATTTT.

This clonotype was seen at least ten times. The V gene is TRBV12-3 or TRBV12-4, the J gene TRBJ1-1; tentatively, D is TRBD1 (6 bases). This CDR3 region has 14 residues. V was cut by 2 bases and J by 5 bases, with 12 bases left in between. The CDR3 loop reads CASSLSGEGTEAFF. In DNA form, the CDR3 reads TGTGCCAGCAGTTTATCAGGGGAAGGGACTGAAGCTTTCTTT.

Concerning this clonotype: A read error may explain this, as a much larger clone is one base away. The V call is TRBV4-3, the J call TRBJ2-6; D gene unclear. The CDR3 is made up of 16 amino acids. Germline CDR1 is LGHNA and CDR2 is YSLEER. CDR3 protein: CASSQDGISGTNVLTF. The DNA for the CDR3 is TGCGCCAGCAGCCAAGATGGGATATCTGGGACCAACGTCCTGACTTTC.

This clonotype came up once. The junction departs from germline at one end; a sequencing error may be responsible. V and J are TRBV4-2 and TRBJ2-3; D is possibly TRBD2 (6 bases). This CDR3 is 15 amino acids long. Germline CDR1 and CDR2: LGHNA and YNFKEQ. DNA for the CDR3: TGTTCCAGCAGCCAACGGACTACACAAACAGATACGCAGTATTTT. Translated: CSSSQRTTQTDTQYF.

V usage is TRBV5-6 and J usage is TRBJ2-4; 11 bases agree with TRBD2. The trim removed 4 bases at V and 0 bases at J, leaving 9 bases unmatched. The CDR3 contains 18 residues. Germline assignment: CDR1 SGHDT and CDR2 YYEEEE. CDR3 region: CASSARLAGFEAKNIQYF. In nucleotides, the CDR3 is TGTGCCAGCAGCGCCCGACTAGCGGGATTCGAAGCCAAAAACATTCAGTACTTC. Supplemented by reference TRBV5-6 and TRBJ2-4, the full variable domain reads DAGVTQSPTHLIKTRGQQVTLRCSPKSGHDTVSWYQQALGQGPQFIFQYYEEEERQRGNFPDRFSGHQFPNYSSELNVNALLLGDSALYLCASSARLAGFEAKNIQYFGAGTRLSVL.

The chain has TRBV5-1 and TRBJ2-2; D is unresolved. This CDR3 has 13 amino acids. V was shortened by 5 bases and J by 6 bases, with 11 bases between the two germline ends. The germline V gene has CDR1 SGHRS and CDR2 YFSETQ. The CDR3 spells CASSQSISGELFF. CDR3 in DNA: TGCGCCAGCAGTCAGTCTATTTCCGGGGAGCTGTTTTTT.

A few counts support this clonotype. The chain employs TRBV3-1 and TRBJ2-7; D may be TRBD1 or TRBD2 (6 bases each). The germline CDR1 and CDR2 sequences are LGHDT and YNNKEL (reference sequence). Trimming pared 8 bases from V and 4 bases from J, leaving 9 bases between. The CDR3 has 11 amino acids. As DNA, the CDR3 is TGTGCCAGCGGGGGGCGGTACGAGCAGTACTTC. Protein: CASGGRYEQYF.

V gene TRBV30 combines with J gene TRBJ2-2, with D perhaps TRBD1 (5 bases). The CDR3 spans 12 residues. V lost 8 bases and J 7 bases, leaving 14 bases between the germline ends. Germline V gives CDR1 GTSNPN, CDR2 SVGIG (reference sequence). In nucleotides, the CDR3 is TGTGCCGGGCCAGGGTCTCACGGGGAGCTGTTTTTT. It encodes CAGPGSHGELFF.

There are a few counts of this clonotype. V and J are TRBV6-1 and TRBJ2-2; tentatively, D is TRBD2 (5 bases). Germline CDR1 and CDR2: MNHNS and SASEGT. The CDR3 covers 15 residues. Trimming left V 7 bases short and J 4 bases short, with 16 bases between. This CDR3 is CASTNGDGITGELFF. The CDR3 DNA is TGTGCCAGCACCAACGGAGACGGGATCACCGGGGAGCTGTTTTTT.

The CDR3 here is CASSFPGGSADTQYF. Here the CDR3 DNA reads TGTGCCAGCAGTTTTCCGGGCGGGAGCGCAGATACGCAGTATTTT. The chain couples TRBV28 to TRBJ2-3, with 7 bases aligning to TRBD2. With 3 bases clipped from V and 4 bases from J, the junction kept 7 bases outside the gene matches. This CDR3 spans 15 amino acids. Germline-derived CDR1 and CDR2 are MDHEN and SYDVKM.

This clonotype was seen a few times. V is TRBV7-2 and J is TRBJ2-1; 9 nucleotides line up with TRBD2. The CDR3 loop spans 16 amino acids. J was trimmed by 5 bases and V by 1 base; bases with no gene match: 6. The germline V gene encodes CDR1 SGHTA and CDR2 FQGNSA. The CDR3 region is CASSLDRQRGDNEQFF. Here the CDR3 DNA reads TGTGCCAGCAGCTTAGATCGACAGCGGGGGGACAATGAGCAGTTCTTC. The full variable domain, in which reference TRBV7-2 and TRBJ2-1 provide the parts outside the CDR3, is GAGVSQSPSNKVTEKGKDVELRCDPISGHTALYWYRQSLGQGLEFLIYFQGNSAPDKSGLPSDRFSAERTGGSVSTLTIQRTQQEDSAVYLCASSLDRQRGDNEQFFGPGTRLTVL.

This clonotype was detected ten times or more. This chain links TRBV6-1 with TRBJ1-3; 7 nucleotides align to TRBD1. V lost 5 bases and J lost 8; bases outside the gene matches: 9. CDR1 and CDR2 from the germline V gene are MNHNS and SASEGT. This CDR3 spans 14 amino acids. CDR3 protein: CASSRDRVRDTIYF. The DNA for the CDR3 is TGTGCCAGCAGTCGCGACAGGGTCAGGGACACCATATATTTT.

Many counts were recorded for this clonotype. V is TRBV3-1 and J is TRBJ1-1; D is possibly TRBD1 (6 bases). V lost 0 bases and J 6 bases, leaving 29 bases between the germline ends. This CDR3 contains 20 residues. Germline V gene sequence: CDR1 LGHDT, CDR2 YNNKEL (reference sequence). CDR3 sequence: CASSQDQRGGRGYAKAEAFF. In DNA, the CDR3 is TGTGCCAGCAGCCAAGATCAGAGGGGCGGCAGGGGCTATGCCAAGGCTGAAGCTTTCTTT.

Many counts were recorded for this clonotype. The CDR3 bases are TGTGCCAGCAGTTCCCCGGGACAGGGGACCTACGAGCAGTACTTC. Protein sequence: CASSSPGQGTYEQYF. The J gene is TRBJ2-7, the V gene TRBV28; TRBD1 agrees at 10 bases. CDR1 and CDR2 (germline): MDHEN, SYDVKM. The V segment lost 4 bases and the J segment 2 bases; nucleotides outside the gene matches: 5. This CDR3 has 15 residues. Based on the CDR3 plus reference TRBV28 and TRBJ2-7, the full variable domain is DVKVTQSSRYLVKRTGEKVFLECVQDMDHENMFWYRQDPGLGLRLIYFSYDVKMKEKGDIPEGYSVSREKKERFSLILESASTNQTSMYLCASSSPGQGTYEQYFGPGTRLTVT.

J is TRBJ1-3 and V is TRBV11-2; the D is unclear. Trimming removed 2 bases at V and 0 bases at J, with 8 bases between. Germline V gene data show CDR1 as SGHAT and CDR2 as FQNNGV. CDR3 length: 15 amino acids. DNA for the CDR3: TGTGCCAGCAGCTTAAAGACACTCTCTGGAAACACCATATATTTT. This translates into CASSLKTLSGNTIYF.

This clonotype occurred many times. V usage is TRBV24-1 and J usage is TRBJ2-5; D might be TRBD2 (5 bases). Germline-derived CDR1 and CDR2 are KGHDR and SFDVKD. This CDR3 has 13 amino acids. Trimming shortened V by 5 bases and J by 1 base, and 7 bases separated the two germline ends. CDR3 in amino acids: CATSGAGQETQYF. Written as DNA, the CDR3 is TGTGCCACCAGTGGCGCGGGCCAAGAGACCCAGTACTTC.

This clonotype was counted a few times. V usage is TRBV9 and J usage is TRBJ2-1, with 8 bases lining up with TRBD2. The CDR3 extends over 15 amino acids. The ends lost 3 bases at V and 3 bases at J; junction bases unmatched: 5. From germline, CDR1 is SGDLS and CDR2 YYNGEE. In DNA form, the CDR3 reads TGTGCCAGCAGCGCGGGAGGGGTAAACTACAATGAGCAGTTCTTC. Translating gives CASSAGGVNYNEQFF.

This clonotype was observed at least ten times. The gene calls are TRBV2 and TRBJ2-1; 10 bases align to TRBD2. Unmatched junction bases numbered 10, after V lost 8 bases and J lost 9 bases. Germline values: CDR1 SNHLY, CDR2 FYNNEI. This CDR3 is 14 amino acids long. CDR3 bases: TGTGCCAGCCACCCCGGGACTAGCGATCCTGAGCAGTTCTTC. Protein: CASHPGTSDPEQFF.

At least ten counts were recorded for this clonotype. The chain couples TRBV29-1 to TRBJ2-5; possibly TRBD2 for D (6 bases). Per germline, CDR1 SQVTM and CDR2 ANQGSEA. There are 12 residues in the CDR3. Trimming removed 7 bases from V and 2 bases from J, with 11 bases in between. In DNA form, the CDR3 reads TGCAGCGCCGGGACTTCACAAGAGACCCAGTACTTC. Its translation is CSAGTSQETQYF.

The chain joins TRBV20-1 to TRBJ2-1; D may be TRBD2 (5 bases). The V end lost 0 bases, the J end lost 1 base, and 10 bases lay between the germline ends. CDR1 is DFQATT, CDR2 SNEGSKA, per germline (reference sequence). The CDR3 runs 15 residues. In nucleotides, the CDR3 is TGCAGTGCTAGAGATGGGAGAGGGTCCTACAATGAGCAGTTCTTC. Translation gives CSARDGRGSYNEQFF.

This clonotype occurred many times. The genes are TRBV29-1 and TRBJ2-7; 7 positions agree with TRBD1. V was clipped by 2 bases and J by 0 bases; unmatched bases: 4. This CDR3 has 14 amino acids. Germline values: CDR1 SQVTM, CDR2 ANQGSEA. CDR3 coding DNA: TGCAGCGTTGAAATGGGGGACAGCTCCTACGAGCAGTACTTC. Amino acid sequence: CSVEMGDSSYEQYF.

This clonotype was counted at least ten times. The chain has TRBV20-1 and TRBJ1-1; D perhaps matches TRBD1 (5 bases). Germline V lookup: CDR1 DFQATT, CDR2 SNEGSKA (reference sequence). The V gene lost 0 bases and the J gene lost 1 base, with 15 bases spanning the gap. The CDR3 length is 16 residues. The CDR3 DNA reads TGCAGTGCTAGAGATTGGGAAGGGGCGGCGAACACTGAAGCTTTCTTT. It yields the protein CSARDWEGAANTEAFF.

There are many counts of this clonotype. The CDR3 region has the DNA TGTGCCAGCAGCACCCAGACTAGCGGGGGGTACTACAATGAGCAGTTCTTC. It translates to CASSTQTSGGYYNEQFF. The rearrangement links TRBV7-8 to TRBJ2-1; TRBD2 matches 13 bases. The junction had 7 bases not matched to a gene; V was cut back by 5 bases and J by 3 bases. The CDR3 is 17 amino acids. CDR1 and CDR2 (germline): SGHVS, FQNEAQ.

This clonotype has just a few counts. This rearrangement joins TRBV5-1 to TRBJ2-1, with 7 bases aligning to TRBD1. The CDR3 totals 15 residues. V shed 2 bases and J 3 bases; nucleotides not matched to a gene: 5. Germline V gene sequence: CDR1 SGHRS, CDR2 YFSETQ. The CDR3 DNA follows: TGCGCCAGCAGCTTACGACAGGGCATCTACAATGAGCAGTTCTTC. It is translated as CASSLRQGIYNEQFF.

The chain joins TRBV18 to TRBJ2-1; 11 bases agree with TRBD2. The V gene end was trimmed by 3 bases and the J gene end by 9 bases; junction bases not matched to a gene: 16. The CDR3 is 18 residues long. Germline CDR1 is KGHSH and CDR2 is LQKENI. The CDR3: CASSPLEGLAGGFGEQFF. As DNA, the CDR3 is TGTGCCAGCTCACCCCTGGAGGGGCTAGCGGGAGGATTCGGTGAGCAGTTCTTC.

V is TRBV4-1 and J is TRBJ2-3; the match to TRBD2 covers 8 bases. The length of the CDR3 is 16 residues. Trimming cost V 2 bases and J 2 bases; bases outside gene matches: 6. Germline V gives CDR1 MGHRA, CDR2 YSYEKL. The CDR3 protein is CASSQLRTSLTDTQYF. CDR3 DNA: TGCGCCAGCAGCCAACTGCGGACTAGCCTCACAGATACGCAGTATTTT.

The rearrangement links TRBV7-2 to TRBJ2-1; 9 bases are shared with TRBD2. Trimming removed 8 bases from V and 4 bases from J; junction bases left unmatched: 6. The CDR3 is made up of 14 amino acids. Germline V gives CDR1 SGHTA, CDR2 FQGNSA. In DNA form, the CDR3 reads TGTGCCAGCGGGAGACTAGCGGCGTACAATGAGCAGTTCTTC. It codes for CASGRLAAYNEQFF.

This chain uses TRBV28 with TRBJ1-2, with TRBD1 identical over 8 bases. This CDR3 has 14 residues. CDR1 and CDR2 from the germline V gene are MDHEN and SYDVKM. Unmatched junction bases numbered 7, after V lost 6 bases and J lost 4 bases. CDR3 DNA: TGTGCCAGCAGGACGACAGGGGCTGGCTATGGCTACACCTTC. Translating it yields CASRTTGAGYGYTF.